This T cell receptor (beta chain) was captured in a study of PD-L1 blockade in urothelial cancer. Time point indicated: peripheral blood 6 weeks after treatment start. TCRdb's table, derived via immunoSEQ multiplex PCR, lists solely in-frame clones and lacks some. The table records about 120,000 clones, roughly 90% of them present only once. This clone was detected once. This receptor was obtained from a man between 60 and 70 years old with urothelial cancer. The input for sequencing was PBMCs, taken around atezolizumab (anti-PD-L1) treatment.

The CDR3 DNA follows: TGTGCCAGCAGTAGGGGCGGTGAGCAGTTCTTC. It translates to CASSRGGEQFF. This chain uses TRBV9 with TRBJ2-1; D might be TRBD1 (5 bases). The CDR3 spans 11 residues. The germline gives CDR1 SGDLS, CDR2 YYNGEE. Trimming removed 5 bases at V and 9 bases at J, with 9 bases between.